Sequencing of this T cell receptor (beta chain) was carried out in a study of shared clonotypes between healthy human individuals. Study-level results: With few donors, the genetic and exposure-history diversity represented was limited.

Measured with immunoSEQ multiplex PCR; TCRdb has only the in-frame clones, and not every one. Of roughly 2.5 million clones in the sample, about 92% are singletons; the top ten hold around 0.14%. This clone was picked up one time. Its antigen is unidentified. The donors, all of them Caucasian adults, lived in Nashville, Tennessee. Germline V CDR1 and CDR2: SGHRS, YFSETQ. The germline V and J ends were trimmed by 0 bases and 7 bases, with 7 bases remaining between them. CDR3 length: 12 residues. The chain links TRBV5-1 to TRBJ1-1; D ambiguous. The sequencing input was naive CD4+ T cells sorted from blood. Sample subset: CD45RA+ positively selected. This receptor was identified in a young man in good health. This CDR3 reads CASSLELGEAFF. The DNA for the CDR3 is TGCGCCAGCAGCTTGGAATTGGGTGAAGCTTTCTTT.